The 2 T cell receptor beta chains below were found in one sample sequenced in a study of identical twins. A single record per CDR3 protein comes from TCRdb applying MiXCR to the 5' RACE reads. The sample carries approximately 350,000 distinct CDR3 sequences, approximately 13% recorded once. These data were likewise used in another study, on yellow fever vaccine responses in identical twins.

Input material: CD8+ T cells sorted from blood. The source is a woman aged 18 to 35 in good health.

This clonotype was observed a few times. The chain recombines TRBV24-1 with TRBJ2-3, with TRBD2 as a possible D gene (6 bases). The CDR3 sequence is 14 residues long. Deletions cut 5 bases from V and 2 bases from J, with 10 bases between. Germline V CDR1 and CDR2: KGHDR, SFDVKD. In DNA form, the CDR3 reads TGTGCCACCAGTGCGGCGGGATACACAGATACGCAGTATTTT. It translates to CATSAAGYTDTQYF.

The rearrangement links TRBV3-1 to TRBJ2-2; the match to TRBD2 covers 13 bases. CDR1 and CDR2 (germline): LGHDT, YNNKEL (reference sequence). The CDR3 sequence is 18 residues long. With V trimmed by 10 bases and J by 4 bases, 15 bases remained unmatched. CDR3: CAISSGTSGAFSTGELFF. CDR3 nucleotides: TGTGCCATCAGTTCTGGGACTAGCGGGGCTTTCTCCACCGGGGAGCTGTTTTTT.